A single sample gave rise to the 3 T cell receptor beta chains below, sequenced in a study of blood T cell repertoires in COVID-19. The method was immunoSEQ multiplex PCR; TCRdb's version includes in-frame clones alone and lacks a portion of them. The sample shows about 200,000 clones, more than 80% of them seen only once. Sequencing was performed on peripheral blood. These TCRs come from a woman older than 75 with COVID-19, enrolled during active disease.

The chain carries TRBV7-9 and TRBJ2-7; D unclear. Germline CDR1 and CDR2: SEHNR and FQNEAQ (reference sequence). Trimming took 4 bases from V and 6 from J, leaving 13 bases between them. The CDR3 has 13 residues. The CDR3 DNA reads as TGTGCCAGCAGCTCAGTTTTGGCGGCCGAGCAGTACTTC. Its translation is CASSSVLAAEQYF.

This clone is a singleton in its sample. The chain recombines TRBV25-1 with TRBJ2-1, with TRBD1 matching 9 bases. V was clipped by 6 bases and J by 6 bases; unmatched bases: 6. The CDR3 runs 14 residues. Germline CDR1 and CDR2: MGHDK and SYGVNS. The DNA of the CDR3 is TGTGCCAGCAGGGCCGGGACAGGGCCCAATGAGCAGTTCTTC. It translates to CASRAGTGPNEQFF.

This rearrangement joins TRBV5-6 to TRBJ2-5; D unresolved. V was clipped by 0 bases and J by 5 bases, with 11 bases between them. The germline gives CDR1 SGHDT, CDR2 YYEEEE. There are 14 residues in the CDR3. DNA of the CDR3: TGTGCCAGCAGCTTGGGGCCCCCCCCGGAGACCCAGTACTTC. It translates to CASSLGPPPETQYF.